The 17 T cell receptor beta chains below were found in one sample sequenced in a study of blood T cells in healthy people across ages (dated by TCRdb to about 2015). Libraries came from 5' RACE. The sequencing machine was an Illumina HiSeq 2500. A second about 7 to 11 cycle PCR used a sample-barcoded 5' primer and a J-beta primer mix. In-frame beta chains were kept once TCRdb had trimmed the public reads at Q25 with fastp and called clones with MiXCR. Identical CDR3 protein sequences are pooled into one entry, listed with their most common genes and DNA. The sample yields about 930,000 distinct CDR3 sequences; about 27% were counted once. Roughly 10% of the sample comes from the top ten. These same records also appear under a second study, on T cells of mothers and their children.

What was sequenced was blood. These receptors were obtained from a woman aged 40 to 49 in good health.

In its sample, this clonotype was seen many times. The CDR3 DNA reads TGTGCCAGCAGCCTTCCGGGGGGTGTCGACTATGGCTACACCTTC. Translated, it gives CASSLPGGVDYGYTF. This chain joins TRBV7-2 and TRBJ1-2, with D possibly being TRBD1 (5 bases). The germline gives CDR1 SGHTA, CDR2 FQGNSA. The CDR3 consists of 15 residues. V gave up 5 bases and J gave up 3 bases, with 16 bases separating them. The variable domain in full, with the rest retrieved from reference TRBV7-2 and TRBJ1-2, is GAGVSQSPSNKVTEKGKDVELRCDPISGHTALYWYRQSLGQGLEFLIYFQGNSAPDKSGLPSDRFSAERTGGSVSTLTIQRTQQEDSAVYLCASSLPGGVDYGYTFGSGTRLTVV.

This clonotype was picked up many times. The chain couples TRBV5-5 to TRBJ1-1; no reliable D call. The CDR3 covers 14 residues. In germline, CDR1 is SGHKS, CDR2 YYEKEE (reference sequence). Trimming pared 4 bases from V and 4 bases from J, leaving 14 bases between. The CDR3 sequence: CASSPRTVSTEAFF. The CDR3 DNA is TGTGCCAGCAGCCCCAGGACGGTGAGCACTGAAGCTTTCTTT. The entire variable domain, with the rest obtained from reference TRBV5-5 and TRBJ1-1, is as follows: DAGVTQSPTHLIKTRGQQVTLRCSPISGHKSVSWYQQVLGQGPQFIFQYYEKEERGRGNFPDRFSARQFPNYSSELNVNALLLGDSALYLCASSPRTVSTEAFFGQGTRLTVV.

This clonotype showed up many times. At one end, the junction sequence differs from germline, possibly due to a read error. V is TRBV7-6 and J is TRBJ1-2; D is undetermined. CDR1 is SGHVS, CDR2 FNYEAQ, per germline. This CDR3 is built from 12 residues. CDR3 sequence: CVSSLDNYGYTF. The CDR3, as DNA: TGTGTCAGCAGCTTAGACAACTATGGCTACACCTTC.

This chain uses TRBV28 with TRBJ2-7, with 8 nucleotides matching TRBD2. The CDR3 loop spans 15 amino acids. CDR1 is MDHEN, CDR2 SYDVKM, per germline. V was clipped by 5 bases and J by 1 base; unmatched bases: 7. In DNA form, the CDR3 reads TGTGCCAGCAGTCCCGTAGCGGGGTGGTCCTACGAGCAGTACTTC. Translated, it gives CASSPVAGWSYEQYF.

The V and J genes are TRBV20-1 and TRBJ2-1, with 15 bases aligning to TRBD2. The CDR3 has 16 amino acids. Per germline, CDR1 DFQATT and CDR2 SNEGSKA (reference sequence). V lost 0 bases, J lost 7 bases, and 4 bases stayed unmatched. The CDR3 here is CSARDGTSGRTNEQFF. CDR3 DNA sequence: TGCAGTGCTAGAGATGGGACTAGCGGGAGGACAAATGAGCAGTTCTTC.

This clonotype has at least ten counts. The rearrangement uses TRBV12-3 or TRBV12-4 and TRBJ1-2; D is uncertain. With 3 bases removed from V and 5 bases from J, the gap between germline ends came to 7 bases. The CDR3 has 12 amino acids. CDR3 sequence: CASSFALYGYTF. The CDR3 DNA is TGTGCCAGCAGTTTTGCCCTATATGGCTACACCTTC.

This clonotype was detected once. CDR3 loop: CASRTDRYMNTEAFF. The DNA of the CDR3 is TGTGCCAGCAGAACCGACAGATACATGAACACTGAAGCTTTCTTT. The chain employs TRBV4-2 and TRBJ1-1; possible D gene TRBD1, 5 bases. Trimming left V 6 bases short and J 0 bases short, with 14 bases between. Germline V lookup: CDR1 LGHNA, CDR2 YNFKEQ. This CDR3 has 15 amino acids.

The rearrangement links TRBV7-2 to TRBJ1-1, with 7 bases that match TRBD1. The ends lost 4 bases at V and 6 bases at J; junction bases unmatched: 11. CDR1 is SGHTA and CDR2 is FQGNSA in the germline V gene. The CDR3 has 15 residues. The CDR3: CASSSQTGINAEAFF. In DNA, the CDR3 is TGTGCCAGCAGCTCCCAGACAGGGATAAACGCTGAAGCTTTCTTT.

Regarding this clonotype: A clone one base away is much larger, so this may be a read error. V gene TRBV12-5 combines with J gene TRBJ2-3; no definite D call. The CDR3 consists of 11 residues. Per the germline V gene, CDR1 is LGHNT and CDR2 is FRNRAP. The CDR3 loop reads CVSGFTDTQYF. CDR3 DNA: TGTGTTAGTGGTTTCACAGATACGCAGTATTTT.

There are many counts of this clonotype. The chain joins TRBV28 to TRBJ2-7, with a weak D call TRBD1 (6 bases). In germline, CDR1 is MDHEN, CDR2 SYDVKM. This CDR3 region has 14 residues. V was cut by 5 bases and J by 2 bases, with 13 bases left in between. This chain's CDR3 is CASSPRDIAYEQYF. Written as DNA, the CDR3 is TGTGCCAGCAGTCCACGGGACATAGCCTACGAGCAGTACTTC.

The sample holds a few counts of this clonotype. The CDR3 reads CASSQDRVQGYTF. As DNA, the CDR3 is TGTGCCAGCAGCCAAGACAGGGTTCAAGGCTACACCTTC. V and J are TRBV28 and TRBJ1-2, with 7 bases lining up with TRBD1. The trim removed 6 bases at V and 8 bases at J, leaving 9 bases unmatched. The CDR3 spans 13 residues. Germline CDR1 and CDR2: MDHEN and SYDVKM.

The chain couples TRBV5-5 to TRBJ1-5; 9 nucleotides line up with TRBD1. The germline V gene has CDR1 SGHKS and CDR2 YYEKEE (reference sequence). This CDR3 comprises 16 residues. V trimming: 3 bases; J trimming: 5 bases; junction bases outside the gene matches: 9. This CDR3 reads CASSSDRGAVDQPQHF. As DNA, the CDR3 is TGTGCCAGCAGCTCGGACAGGGGCGCTGTCGATCAGCCCCAGCATTTT.

This clonotype was recorded once. It may be a read error: a sequence one base away is much more abundant. The rearrangement joins TRBV5-4 to TRBJ2-3; TRBD1 is a possible D gene (6 bases). Germline V CDR1 and CDR2: SGHNT, YYREEE (reference sequence). The CDR3 extends over 16 amino acids. CDR3 amino acids: CTSSLKTGRTTDTQYF. CDR3 in DNA: TGTACCAGCAGCTTAAAGACAGGAAGGACTACAGATACGCAGTATTTT.

This clonotype has a handful of counts. The CDR3, as DNA: TGCGCCAGCAGCGAACGGGACAGGGCACGTTACGAGCAGTACTTC. It codes for CASSERDRARYEQYF. V is TRBV5-1 and J is TRBJ2-4; TRBD1 agrees at 9 bases. Near its end, the DNA agrees better with TRBJ2-7, so the J call may be wrong. CDR1 is SGHRS, CDR2 YFSETQ, per germline. The CDR3 has 15 residues.

Concerning this clonotype itself: The junction and the germline gene differ at one end; a read error may be behind it. This rearrangement joins TRBV15 to TRBJ2-1; TRBD2 might be the D (5 bases). Germline assignment: CDR1 LNHNV and CDR2 YYDKDF (reference sequence). There are 14 residues in the CDR3. This CDR3 is CATRAASPSDEQVF. The CDR3 region has the DNA TGTGCCACGAGGGCGGCTTCCCCCTCGGATGAGCAGGTCTTC.

The sample holds a few counts of this clonotype. The chain carries TRBV3-1 and TRBJ1-1; D possibly corresponds to TRBD1 (6 bases). Germline V gene data show CDR1 as LGHDT and CDR2 as YNNKEL (reference sequence). Trimming left V 7 bases short and J 4 bases short, with 13 bases between. This CDR3 has 13 amino acids. In nucleotides, the CDR3 is TGTGCCAGCATCTCAGGGGAGGGCACTGAAGCTTTCTTT. It is translated as CASISGEGTEAFF.

This clonotype has just a few counts. A junction end diverges from the germline sequence, so it may reflect a read error. The gene calls are TRBV20-1 and TRBJ1-2; 7 bases are shared with TRBD1. CDR1 is DFQATT, CDR2 SNEGSKA, per germline (reference sequence). The CDR3 consists of 15 residues. CDR3 protein: CSAPRQGGGDYGHTF. CDR3 nucleotides: TGCAGTGCTCCAAGACAGGGAGGAGGGGACTATGGCCACACCTTC.